These 18 T cell receptor beta chains were sequenced from one sample in a study of T cell responses to AZD1222 COVID-19 vaccine. Clones were sequenced by immunoSEQ multiplex PCR, and TCRdb holds only the in-frame ones, with some missing. The sample carries fewer than 200,000 clones, just over 90% recorded once. The sequenced sample was peripheral blood, obtained on day 0 of AZD1222 vaccination. Every receptor here comes from an adult in good health.

The genes are TRBV6-5 and TRBJ1-5; D ambiguous. CDR1 and CDR2 from the germline V gene are MNHEY and SVGAGI. Trimming shortened V by 3 bases and J by 3 bases, and 6 bases separated the two germline ends. The CDR3 is 13 amino acids. The CDR3 bases are TGTGCCAGCAGTTATCTGCTCAATCAGCCCCAGCATTTT. It yields the protein CASSYLLNQPQHF.

The V and J genes are TRBV6-5 and TRBJ1-2, with D unclear. The CDR3 spans 14 residues. Between the trimmed V and J ends, which lost 5 bases and 0 bases, there was a span of 10 bases. From germline, CDR1 is MNHEY and CDR2 SVGAGI. The DNA for the CDR3 is TGTGCCAGCAGTCAGACTGAAGCTAACTATGGCTACACCTTC. Protein sequence: CASSQTEANYGYTF.

CDR3 in amino acids: CASRRLAGDPADNEQFF. CDR3 nucleotides: TGTGCCAGTAGGAGACTAGCGGGAGACCCTGCTGACAATGAGCAGTTCTTC. The chain has TRBV19 and TRBJ2-1; 12 nucleotides agree with TRBD2. Germline-derived CDR1 and CDR2 are LNHDA and SQIVND (reference sequence). V gave up 6 bases and J gave up 5 bases; unmatched junction bases: 11. The CDR3 has 17 amino acids. Variable domain in full (rest from reference TRBV19 and TRBJ2-1): DGGITQSPKYLFRKEGQNVTLSCEQNLNHDAMYWYRQDPGQGLRLIYYSQIVNDFQKGDIAEGYSVSREKKESFPLTVTSAQKNPTAFYLCASRRLAGDPADNEQFFGPGTRLTVL.

The chain combines TRBV11-2 with TRBJ2-2; D call uncertain. CDR3 length: 12 residues. Germline V gives CDR1 SGHAT, CDR2 FQNNGV. V shed 1 base and J shed 7 bases, with 4 bases lying between them. CDR3 protein: CASSLVVGELFF. The CDR3 bases are TGTGCCAGCAGCTTAGTGGTCGGGGAGCTGTTTTTT.

This chain joins TRBV4-1 and TRBJ1-2; D remains unclear. The ends were cut back, 3 bases at V and 8 bases at J, with 22 bases in the middle. There are 16 residues in the CDR3. Germline CDR1 and CDR2: MGHRA and YSYEKL. This CDR3 reads CASSQDSGASDAGYTF. CDR3 DNA sequence: TGCGCCAGCAGCCAGGATAGCGGAGCCAGTGATGCGGGCTACACCTTC.

This clone was observed a single time. This chain connects TRBV7-9 to TRBJ2-1; 7 nucleotides agree with TRBD2. This CDR3 has 15 residues. The V segment lost 8 bases and the J segment 6 bases; nucleotides outside the gene matches: 13. The germline V gene has CDR1 SEHNR and CDR2 FQNEAQ (reference sequence). CDR3 in amino acids: CASLGASGDLNEQFF. The DNA for the CDR3 is TGTGCCAGCCTAGGGGCCAGCGGGGACCTCAATGAGCAGTTCTTC.

V and J are TRBV5-5 and TRBJ1-1, with D unclear. Germline CDR1 SGHKS, CDR2 YYEKEE (reference sequence). The V gene lost 0 bases and the J gene lost 4 bases, with 10 bases spanning the gap. This CDR3 has 14 residues. The CDR3: CASSLAGRTTEAFF. CDR3 nucleotide sequence: TGTGCCAGCAGCTTGGCGGGCAGGACCACTGAAGCTTTCTTT. Full variable domain (rest looked up from reference TRBV5-5 and TRBJ1-1): DAGVTQSPTHLIKTRGQQVTLRCSPISGHKSVSWYQQVLGQGPQFIFQYYEKEERGRGNFPDRFSARQFPNYSSELNVNALLLGDSALYLCASSLAGRTTEAFFGQGTRLTVV.

V gene TRBV5-6 combines with J gene TRBJ1-4; 9 bases align to TRBD1. V was clipped by 1 base and J by 8 bases; unmatched bases: 3. Per germline, CDR1 SGHDT and CDR2 YYEEEE. The CDR3 has 14 residues. Here the CDR3 DNA reads TGTGCCAGCAGCTTGAGACAGGGGGAAGAAAAACTGTTTTTT. Protein: CASSLRQGEEKLFF.

The rearrangement links TRBV19 to TRBJ1-5, with a possible D match to TRBD1 (6 bases). This CDR3 spans 15 amino acids. Germline loops: CDR1 LNHDA, CDR2 SQIVND (reference sequence). Between the trimmed V and J ends, which lost 5 bases and 5 bases, there was a span of 16 bases. The CDR3 DNA sequence: TGTGCCAGTAGTCCCGATGGGAGGGGGGATCAGCCCCAGCATTTT. It yields the protein CASSPDGRGDQPQHF. Based on the CDR3 plus reference TRBV19 and TRBJ1-5, the full variable domain is DGGITQSPKYLFRKEGQNVTLSCEQNLNHDAMYWYRQDPGQGLRLIYYSQIVNDFQKGDIAEGYSVSREKKESFPLTVTSAQKNPTAFYLCASSPDGRGDQPQHFGDGTRLSIL.

The V and J genes are TRBV4-2 and TRBJ2-1; no reliable D call. The V gene lost 1 base and the J gene lost 7 bases, with 11 bases spanning the gap. CDR3 length: 14 residues. Germline CDR1 and CDR2: LGHNA and YNFKEQ. CDR3 region: CASSQGLRSNEQFF. The CDR3 DNA follows: TGTGCCAGCAGCCAAGGGCTCCGCAGTAATGAGCAGTTCTTC.

This clone was found once. This sequence joins TRBV7-9 and TRBJ2-7, with unresolved D. This CDR3 has 12 amino acids. V lost 5 bases, J lost 10 bases, and 15 bases lay in between. The germline V gene encodes CDR1 SEHNR and CDR2 FQNEAQ (reference sequence). As DNA, the CDR3 is TGTGCCAGCAGCCCACCGAATCAGCCCCAGTACTTC. Protein sequence: CASSPPNQPQYF.

This rearrangement joins TRBV27 to TRBJ1-1, with D maybe TRBD1 (6 bases). The CDR3 length is 13 residues. Germline CDR1 and CDR2: MNHEY and SMNVEV (reference sequence). V lost 4 bases and J lost 3, with 9 bases in between. CDR3 amino acids: CASSWGRYTEAFF. The CDR3 DNA reads TGTGCCAGCAGTTGGGGGCGATACACTGAAGCTTTCTTT.

The V gene is TRBV4-1, the J gene TRBJ2-1, with unresolved D. Germline V CDR1 and CDR2: MGHRA, YSYEKL. This CDR3 has 12 amino acids. V was cut by 0 bases and J by 15 bases, with 12 bases left in between. CDR3 amino acids: CASSQEVGQVFF. For the CDR3, the DNA is TGCGCCAGCAGCCAAGAAGTGGGCCAGGTGTTCTTC.

The chain recombines TRBV10-2 with TRBJ1-1; D remains ambiguous. From germline, CDR1 is WSHSY and CDR2 SAAADI. V was pared by 6 bases and J by 6 bases, with 17 bases between. CDR3 size: 14 residues. The CDR3 DNA reads as TGCGCCAGCAGCTTGGAAGGCAGAGGCGCTGAAGCTTTCTTT. This sequence encodes CASSLEGRGAEAFF.

The chain uses TRBV6-5 and TRBJ1-2; possible D gene TRBD1, 6 bases. V shed 6 bases and J shed 4 bases, with 18 bases lying between them. The CDR3 is 15 amino acids. Germline values: CDR1 MNHEY, CDR2 SVGAGI. CDR3 in amino acids: CASSTLTGPLYGYTF. CDR3 nucleotide sequence: TGTGCCAGCAGCACTCTGACAGGCCCCCTCTATGGCTACACCTTC.

The V and J genes are TRBV9 and TRBJ1-4, with D perhaps TRBD1 (6 bases). The CDR3 extends over 16 amino acids. Germline values: CDR1 SGDLS, CDR2 YYNGEE. Deletions cut 3 bases from V and 4 bases from J, with 16 bases between. CDR3 region: CASSARVADSNEKLFF. The CDR3 region has the DNA TGTGCCAGCAGCGCCCGAGTAGCGGACAGTAATGAAAAACTGTTTTTT. The full variable domain, completed using reference TRBV9 and TRBJ1-4, is DSGVTQTPKHLITATGQRVTLRCSPRSGDLSVYWYQQSLDQGLQFLIQYYNGEERAKGNILERFSAQQFPDLHSELNLSSLELGDSALYFCASSARVADSNEKLFFGSGTQLSVL.

The chain joins TRBV11-2 to TRBJ2-7; 8 bases are a match to TRBD2. The ends lost 5 bases at V and 0 bases at J; junction bases unmatched: 6. Germline assignment: CDR1 SGHAT and CDR2 FQNNGV. This CDR3 is built from 15 residues. For the CDR3, the DNA is TGTGCCAGCAGCCTTGCGGCGGGAGGCTCCTACGAGCAGTACTTC. As protein: CASSLAAGGSYEQYF.

The V call is TRBV18, the J call TRBJ2-3; D gene uncertain. The CDR3 has 15 amino acids. The germline gives CDR1 KGHSH, CDR2 LQKENI. The ends were cut back, 3 bases at V and 4 bases at J, with 14 bases in the middle. In nucleotides, the CDR3 is TGTGCCAGCTCACCCACGCCAAGGAGCCCAGATACGCAGTATTTT. Amino acids: CASSPTPRSPDTQYF.